This TCR beta chain was observed in a study of a mutant IDH1 vaccine in newly diagnosed glioma. Profiling relied on immunoSEQ multiplex PCR, and the TCRdb table lists in-frame clones only, not all of them. The sample includes about 65,000 clones, 85% of them seen just once. This clone was counted between two and nine times. Its antigen remains unknown. Time point given: week 23, last vaccination. Every single dose of the vaccine, 300 ug of mutant IDH1 20-mer peptide, came with topical imiquimod. This CDR3 is 13 amino acids long. Trimming cost V 3 bases and J 6 bases; bases outside gene matches: 5. CDR1 is SGDLS and CDR2 is YYNGEE in the germline V gene.

The sequences come from PBMCs, collected from a glioma patient whose treatment included an IDH1 peptide vaccine. The sequence came from a man aged 30 to 39 with glioma. The V gene is TRBV9, the J gene TRBJ1-2; 7 bases agree with TRBD1. The CDR3 sequence: CASSAYGTDGYTF. CDR3 coding DNA: TGTGCCAGCAGCGCATACGGGACAGATGGCTACACCTTC.